This TCR beta chain was retrieved from a study of TIL therapy for anti-PD-1-resistant metastatic lung cancer. On the study more broadly: Progressing patients received lymphodepletion, expanded TIL infusion and IL-2. Tumors carried a median around 1.4 non-synonymous mutations per megabase.

Germline CDR1 GTSNPN, CDR2 SVGIG (reference sequence). The V and J ends lost 5 bases and 4 bases respectively, with 17 bases between them. The CDR3 totals 14 residues. Time point reported: pre-treatment sample, taken before nivolumab and TIL therapy. The immunoSEQ assay was v3. Survey-level samples got 2 million or so read pairs; deep-level samples got roughly 4.5-6 million. The data were produced by immunoSEQ multiplex PCR, yet TCRdb's version contains in-frame clones alone and is incomplete. The table includes more than 55,000 clones, under 75% detected once. The source of this sequence is a person aged 25 to 85 with non-small cell lung cancer. J is TRBJ1-2 and V is TRBV30, with D uncertain. The starting material was blood, obtained at baseline. The CDR3 spells CAWGRTGSSYGYTF. DNA of the CDR3: TGTGCCTGGGGAAGGACGGGGTCAAGCTATGGCTACACCTTC. Together with reference TRBV30 and TRBJ1-2, the CDR3 gives the full variable domain: SQTIHQWPATLVQPVGSPLSLECTVEGTSNPNLYWYRQAAGRGLQLLFYSVGIGQISSEVPQNLSASRPQDRQFILSSKKLLLSDSGFYLCAWGRTGSSYGYTFGSGTRLTVV.